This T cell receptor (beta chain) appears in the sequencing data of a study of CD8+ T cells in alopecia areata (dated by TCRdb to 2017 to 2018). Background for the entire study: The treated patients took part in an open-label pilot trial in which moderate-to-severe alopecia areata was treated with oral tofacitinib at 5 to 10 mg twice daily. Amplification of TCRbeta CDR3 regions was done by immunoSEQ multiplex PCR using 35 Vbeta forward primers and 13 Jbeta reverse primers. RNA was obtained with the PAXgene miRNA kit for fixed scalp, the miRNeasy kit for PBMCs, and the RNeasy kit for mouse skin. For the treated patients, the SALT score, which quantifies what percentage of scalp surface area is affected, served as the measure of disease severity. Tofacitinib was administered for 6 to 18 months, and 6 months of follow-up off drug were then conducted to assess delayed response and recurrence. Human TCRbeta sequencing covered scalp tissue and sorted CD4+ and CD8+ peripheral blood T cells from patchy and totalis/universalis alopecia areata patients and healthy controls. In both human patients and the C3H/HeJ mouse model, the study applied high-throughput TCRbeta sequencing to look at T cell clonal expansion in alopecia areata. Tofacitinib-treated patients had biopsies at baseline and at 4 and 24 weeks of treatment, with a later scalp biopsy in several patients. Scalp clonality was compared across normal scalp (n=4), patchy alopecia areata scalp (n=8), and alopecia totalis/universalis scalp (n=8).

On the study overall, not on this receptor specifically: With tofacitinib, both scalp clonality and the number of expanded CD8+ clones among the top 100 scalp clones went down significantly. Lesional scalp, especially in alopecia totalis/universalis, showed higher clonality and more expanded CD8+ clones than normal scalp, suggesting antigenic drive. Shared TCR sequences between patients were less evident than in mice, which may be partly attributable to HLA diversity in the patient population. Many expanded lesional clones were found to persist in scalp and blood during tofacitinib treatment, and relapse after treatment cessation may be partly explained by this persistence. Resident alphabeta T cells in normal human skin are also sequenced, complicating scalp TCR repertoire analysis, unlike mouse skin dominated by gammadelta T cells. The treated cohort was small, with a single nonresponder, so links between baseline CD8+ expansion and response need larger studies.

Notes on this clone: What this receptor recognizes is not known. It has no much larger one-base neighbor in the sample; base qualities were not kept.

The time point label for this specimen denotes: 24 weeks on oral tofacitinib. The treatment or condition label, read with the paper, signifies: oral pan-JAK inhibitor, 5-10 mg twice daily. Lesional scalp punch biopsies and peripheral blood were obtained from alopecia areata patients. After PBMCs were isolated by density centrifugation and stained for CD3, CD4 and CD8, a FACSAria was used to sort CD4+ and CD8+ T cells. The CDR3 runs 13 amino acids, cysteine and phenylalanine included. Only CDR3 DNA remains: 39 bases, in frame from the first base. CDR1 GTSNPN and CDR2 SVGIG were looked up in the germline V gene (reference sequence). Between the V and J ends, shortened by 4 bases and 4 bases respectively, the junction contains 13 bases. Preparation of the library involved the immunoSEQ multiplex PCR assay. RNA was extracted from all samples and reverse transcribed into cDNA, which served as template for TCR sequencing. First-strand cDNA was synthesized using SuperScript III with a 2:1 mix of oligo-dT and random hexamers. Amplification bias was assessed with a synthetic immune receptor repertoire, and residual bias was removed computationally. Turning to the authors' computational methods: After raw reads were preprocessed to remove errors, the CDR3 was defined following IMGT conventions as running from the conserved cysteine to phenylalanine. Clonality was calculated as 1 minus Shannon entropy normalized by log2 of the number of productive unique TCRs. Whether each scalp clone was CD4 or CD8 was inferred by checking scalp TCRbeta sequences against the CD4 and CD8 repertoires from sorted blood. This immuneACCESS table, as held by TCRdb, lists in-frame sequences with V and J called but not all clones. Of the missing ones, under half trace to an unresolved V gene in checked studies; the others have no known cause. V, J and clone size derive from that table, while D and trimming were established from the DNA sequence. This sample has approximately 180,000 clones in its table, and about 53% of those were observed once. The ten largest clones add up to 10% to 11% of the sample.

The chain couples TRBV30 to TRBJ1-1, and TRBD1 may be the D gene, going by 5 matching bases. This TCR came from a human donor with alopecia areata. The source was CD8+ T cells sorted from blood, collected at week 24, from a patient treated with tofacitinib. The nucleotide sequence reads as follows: TGTGCCTGGAAGGTTGGGGGGGTCACTGAAGCTTTCTTT. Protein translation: CAWKVGGVTEAFF.